A selection of T cell receptor beta chains follows, all from one sample in a study of neoadjuvant anti-PD-1 for oral cavity cancer. TCRdb's copy holds only in-frame clones and misses some; the assay was immunoSEQ multiplex PCR. Of roughly 14,000 clones in the sample, around 82% are singletons; the top ten hold around 2.5%. The material sequenced was PBMCs, taken after nivolumab (anti-PD-1) treatment. These receptors came from a person aged 40 to 85 with oral cavity squamous cell carcinoma. The CDR3 runs from the conserved cysteine through the conserved F or W. Fields, in order: clone size, V gene, D gene, J gene, CDR3 DNA, CDR3 protein. A D gene is named only where the DNA matches it firmly. Not all rows give a size; the values are once, few, many and, for expanded clones, a class.

NA	TRBV28	TRBD1	TRBJ1-2	TGTGCCAGCAGTTTCCGGGACAGGCACTATGGCTACACCTTC	CASSFRDRHYGYTF
NA	TRBV30	NA	TRBJ2-7	TGTGCCTGGGGAGGGACACCCTACGAGCAGTACTTC	CAWGGTPYEQYF
NA	TRBV27	NA	TRBJ2-3	TGTGCCAGCAGTAGCCTAGGGGGGCTCACGCAGTATTTT	CASSSLGGLTQYF
NA	TRBV11-2	NA	TRBJ1-4	TGTGCCAGCAGTAAACTTGCGGGGTTGGATCAAAGGGCTAATGAAAAACTGTTTTTT	CASSKLAGLDQRANEKLFF
few	TRBV9	NA	TRBJ1-4	TGTGCCAGCAGCGTAGGGGGCTCCAGCTTGGCTAATGAAAAACTGTTTTTT	CASSVGGSSLANEKLFF
NA	TRBV29-1	TRBD1	TRBJ1-4	TGCAGCGTTGGGCAGGGGGGTGAAAAACTGTTTTTT	CSVGQGGEKLFF
NA	TRBV10-3	NA	TRBJ2-7	TGTGCCATCATGGAAACCTACGAGCAGTACTTC	CAIMETYEQYF
NA	TRBV7-8	NA	TRBJ1-1	TGTGCCAGCAGCTCGCCCCGGGCTGAAGCTTTCTTT	CASSSPRAEAFF
NA	TRBV11-2	NA	TRBJ2-7	TGTGCCAGCAGCGGAATACAGGGCCGATCCTTCTACGAGCAGTACTTC	CASSGIQGRSFYEQYF
few	TRBV7-8	NA	TRBJ1-1	TGTGCCAGCAGCCTAGGGTTAGGTAACACTGAAGCTTTCTTT	CASSLGLGNTEAFF
NA	TRBV9	TRBD2	TRBJ2-3	TGTGCCAGCAGCAAAATAGCGGGGAACACAGATACGCAGTATTTT	CASSKIAGNTDTQYF
NA	TRBV6-5	TRBD2	TRBJ2-2	TGTGCCAGCAGTTACTTTGGCGGGAGGGCCCGAGGGGAGCTGTTTTTT	CASSYFGGRARGELFF
NA	TRBV7-3	TRBD2	TRBJ2-1	TGTGCCAGCAGCTTAACAGCGGCGGGAGGAACGAATGAGCAGTTCTTC	CASSLTAAGGTNEQFF
NA	TRBV11-3	TRBD1	TRBJ1-3	TGTGCCAGCAGCCCGGGACAGGGGGTACAGAGTTCTGGAAACACCATATATTTT	CASSPGQGVQSSGNTIYF
NA	TRBV11-2	NA	TRBJ1-1	TGTGCCAGCAGCTTATCTGACTGGAACACTGAAGCTTTCTTT	CASSLSDWNTEAFF
NA	TRBV6-6	NA	TRBJ1-1	TGTGCCAGCATCCTCGGGACTTACACTGAAGCTTTCTTT	CASILGTYTEAFF
NA	TRBV5-1	NA	TRBJ2-1	TGCGCCAGCAGCTTGGACAGCACCTACAATGAGCAGTTCTTC	CASSLDSTYNEQFF
NA	TRBV6-6	NA	TRBJ2-1	TGTGCCAGCACCTTCGGACTCTCAAATGAGCAGTTCTTC	CASTFGLSNEQFF
NA	TRBV11-2	NA	TRBJ2-7	TGTGCCAGCAGCTTAGTGCGAGGAAGCTCCTACGAGCAGTACTTC	CASSLVRGSSYEQYF
NA	TRBV11-2	NA	TRBJ1-3	TGTGCCAGCAGCTTAGATAGCAACTCTGGAAACACCATATATTTT	CASSLDSNSGNTIYF
NA	TRBV9	TRBD1	TRBJ1-4	TGTGCCAGCAGCGTAGGAGACAGGGCGCGATATGAAAAACTGTTTTTT	CASSVGDRARYEKLFF
few	TRBV5-1	TRBD1	TRBJ1-2	TGCGCCAGCAGCACCCAGACAGGGGGTAACTATGGCTACACCTTC	CASSTQTGGNYGYTF
once	TRBV4-1	TRBD2	TRBJ2-1	TGCGCCAGCAGCCTCCGCCGGGGGACTAGCCGCAATGAGCAGTTCTTC	CASSLRRGTSRNEQFF
few	TRBV29-1	TRBD1	TRBJ1-5	TGCAGCATACAGGGGCGAGGGGATCAGCCCCAGCATTTT	CSIQGRGDQPQHF
NA	TRBV7-3	NA	TRBJ1-6	TGTGCCAGCAGTCAGGGTATTGATTCACCCCTCCACTTT	CASSQGIDSPLHF
NA	TRBV5-1	NA	TRBJ2-7	TGCGCCAGCAGCTTGGGGCCCGGGGCATCCTACGAGCAGTACTTC	CASSLGPGASYEQYF
NA	TRBV7-9	TRBD1	TRBJ1-2	TGTGCCAGCAGCTTACCATTTGGCAGGGGGAATGGCTACACCTTC	CASSLPFGRGNGYTF
NA	TRBV19	TRBD1	TRBJ1-5	TGTGCCAGTAAGTGGCAGGGGGATCAGCCCCAGCATTTT	CASKWQGDQPQHF
NA	TRBV4-1	TRBD1	TRBJ1-1	TGCGCCAGCAGCCTACGACAGGGGCCAAGAATGCTAATTAACACTGAAGCTTTCTTT	CASSLRQGPRMLINTEAFF
few	TRBV5-1	NA	TRBJ1-3	TGCGCCAGCAGGACAGCAACGACTGGAAACACCATATATTTT	CASRTATTGNTIYF
NA	TRBV7-2	NA	TRBJ1-2	TGTGCCAGCAGCTTATCAAGGTCAGCTAACTATGGCTACACCTTC	CASSLSRSANYGYTF
NA	TRBV27	NA	TRBJ2-6	TGTGCCAGCAGTCCCCGGGGAATCTCTGGGGCCAACGTCCTGACTTTC	CASSPRGISGANVLTF
NA	TRBV2	TRBD1	TRBJ1-6	TGTGCCAGCAGTGGACAGGGTGAGTCACCCCTCCACTTT	CASSGQGESPLHF
once	TRBV4-1	NA	TRBJ2-7	TGCGCCAGCAGCCGCCCGACGGATAGCTCCTACGAGCAGTACTTC	CASSRPTDSSYEQYF
NA	TRBV7-2	NA	TRBJ1-2	TGTGCCAGCAGCTTTGACGCCTATGGCTACACCTTC	CASSFDAYGYTF
NA	TRBV4-2	NA	TRBJ1-3	TGTGCCAGCAGCCAAGTGACAGGAGCTGGAAACACCATATATTTT	CASSQVTGAGNTIYF
few	TRBV29-1	NA	TRBJ2-3	TGCAGCGCCGCCCCATCACGGGCGGATACGCAGTATTTT	CSAAPSRADTQYF
NA	TRBV21-1	NA	TRBJ2-5	TGTGCCAGCAGCAAAGGAAGGGTTGGTGAGCGGGGGGTCCGCCAAGAGACCCAGTACTTC	CASSKGRVGERGVRQETQYF